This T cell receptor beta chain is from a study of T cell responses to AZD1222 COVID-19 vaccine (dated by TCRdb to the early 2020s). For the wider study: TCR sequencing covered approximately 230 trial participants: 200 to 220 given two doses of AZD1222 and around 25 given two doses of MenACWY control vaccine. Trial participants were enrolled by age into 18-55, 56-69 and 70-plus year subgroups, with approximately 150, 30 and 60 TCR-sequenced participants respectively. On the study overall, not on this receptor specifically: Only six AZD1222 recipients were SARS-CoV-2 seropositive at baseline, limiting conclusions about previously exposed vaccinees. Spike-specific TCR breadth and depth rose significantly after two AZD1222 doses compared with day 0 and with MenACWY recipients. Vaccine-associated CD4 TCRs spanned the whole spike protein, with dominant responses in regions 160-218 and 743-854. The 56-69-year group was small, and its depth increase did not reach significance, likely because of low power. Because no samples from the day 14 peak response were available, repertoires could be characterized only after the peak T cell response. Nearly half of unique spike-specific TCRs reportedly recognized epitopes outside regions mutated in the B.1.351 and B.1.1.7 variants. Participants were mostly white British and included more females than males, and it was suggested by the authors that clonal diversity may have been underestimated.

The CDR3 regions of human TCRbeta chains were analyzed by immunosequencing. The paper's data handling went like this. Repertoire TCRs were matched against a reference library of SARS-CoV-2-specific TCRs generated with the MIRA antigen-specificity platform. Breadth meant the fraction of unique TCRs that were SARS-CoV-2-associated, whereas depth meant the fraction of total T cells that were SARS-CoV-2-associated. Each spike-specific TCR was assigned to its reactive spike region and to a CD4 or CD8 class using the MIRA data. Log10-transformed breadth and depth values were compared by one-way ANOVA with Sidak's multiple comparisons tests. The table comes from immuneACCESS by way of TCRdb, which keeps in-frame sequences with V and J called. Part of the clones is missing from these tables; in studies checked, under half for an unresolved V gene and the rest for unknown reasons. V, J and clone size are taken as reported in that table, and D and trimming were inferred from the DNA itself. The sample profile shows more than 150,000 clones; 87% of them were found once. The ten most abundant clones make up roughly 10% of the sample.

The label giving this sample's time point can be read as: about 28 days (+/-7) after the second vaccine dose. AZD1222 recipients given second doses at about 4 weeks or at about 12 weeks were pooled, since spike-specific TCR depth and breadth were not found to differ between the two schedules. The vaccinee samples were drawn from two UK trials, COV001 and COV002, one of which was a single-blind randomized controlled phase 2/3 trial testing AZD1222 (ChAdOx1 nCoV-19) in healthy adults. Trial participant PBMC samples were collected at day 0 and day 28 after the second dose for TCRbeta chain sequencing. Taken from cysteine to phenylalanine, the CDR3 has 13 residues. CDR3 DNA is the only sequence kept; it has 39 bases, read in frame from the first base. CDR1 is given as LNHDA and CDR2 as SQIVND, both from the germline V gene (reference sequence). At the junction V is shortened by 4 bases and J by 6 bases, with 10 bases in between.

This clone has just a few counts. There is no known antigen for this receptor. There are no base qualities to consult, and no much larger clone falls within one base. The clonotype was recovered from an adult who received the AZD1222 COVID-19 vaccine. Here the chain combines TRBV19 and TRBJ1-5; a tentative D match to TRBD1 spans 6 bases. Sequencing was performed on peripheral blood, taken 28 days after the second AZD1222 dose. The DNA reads TGTGCCAGTAGTAGCCACAGGGTTCAGCCCCAGCATTTT. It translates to CASSSHRVQPQHF.